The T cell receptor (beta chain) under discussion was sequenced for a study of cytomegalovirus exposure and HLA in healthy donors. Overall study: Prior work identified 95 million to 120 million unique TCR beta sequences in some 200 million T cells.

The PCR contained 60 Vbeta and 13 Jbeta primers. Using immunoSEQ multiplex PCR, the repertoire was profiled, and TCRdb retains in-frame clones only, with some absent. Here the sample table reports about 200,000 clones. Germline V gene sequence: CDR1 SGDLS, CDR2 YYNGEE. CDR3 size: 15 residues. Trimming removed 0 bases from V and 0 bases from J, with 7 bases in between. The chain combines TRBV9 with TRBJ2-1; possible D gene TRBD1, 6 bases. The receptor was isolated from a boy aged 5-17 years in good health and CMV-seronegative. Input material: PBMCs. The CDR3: CASSVEQGSYNEQFF. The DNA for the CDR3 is TGTGCCAGCAGCGTAGAACAGGGCTCCTACAATGAGCAGTTCTTC. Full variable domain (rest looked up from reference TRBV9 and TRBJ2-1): DSGVTQTPKHLITATGQRVTLRCSPRSGDLSVYWYQQSLDQGLQFLIQYYNGEERAKGNILERFSAQQFPDLHSELNLSSLELGDSALYFCASSVEQGSYNEQFFGPGTRLTVL.